This entry describes one T cell receptor beta chain. This clonotype was seen at least ten times. Its antigen target is currently unknown. The sample holds no much larger clone one base away, and base qualities are not on file. This record comes from a study of blood T cells in healthy people across ages (dated by TCRdb to 2014 to 2015). At the level of the whole study: Template switching captured roughly one uniquely barcoded TCR beta cDNA molecule per two T cells in model experiments. To track age-related changes in TCR beta repertoire diversity, the study relied on deep sequencing normalized with unique cDNA molecular identifiers. The donors were split into four age groups: young (average roughly 15 years), middle-aged (around 37), aged (about 56) and long-lived (roughly 77). Two additional independent replicas of 1 million unique cDNA reads from the same blood draw were analyzed for two donors (one aged 18 to 29 and one aged 80 or older). On the study overall, not on this receptor specifically: Because profiling used bulk unsorted PBMCs, naive and antigen-experienced compartments could not be compared conclusively. Estimates of total diversity based on one million sequenced T cells were regarded as lower bounds and as underestimates. Observed TCR beta diversity per million T cells fell roughly linearly with age, and a significant reduction was already apparent by age around 40. Compared with the aged group, more naive CD4+ T cells, fewer expanded clones and increased TCR diversity were shown by the long-lived group, suggesting age selection. Donor CMV infection status was unknown, potentially confounding age-related changes in expanded clonotypes. The percentage of naive T cells measured by flow cytometry correlated strongly with observed TCR beta diversity.

Libraries came from 5' RACE. TCRdb names Illumina HiSeq 2500 as the instrument used. A second PCR of roughly 7 to 11 cycles was performed with a sample-barcoded 5' primer and a J-beta primer mix. Each TCR beta cDNA molecule received a unique molecular identifier from a template-switch 5' adaptor carrying 12 random nucleotides. Each sample yielded at least 3 million CDR3-containing paired-end reads. The Mint cDNA synthesis kit, primed by a TRBC-specific oligonucleotide, was used to synthesize first-strand cDNA from all RNA. After uracil-DNA glycosylase treatment, a first 18-cycle PCR used universal primers M1SS and BC2_uni_R on all cDNA. Per the authors' processing: Normalization of each sample was performed by random selection of 1 million high-quality reads, each carrying a distinct molecular identifier. Reads with shared molecular identifiers were discarded instead of being binned into consensus sequences. MiTCR, run with a Q25 quality threshold and the strictest error-elimination algorithm, handled CDR3 identification, clonotype clustering and error correction. A nonparametric unseen species model using Euler transformation provided a lower-bound estimate of total TCR beta diversity. Using fastp at Q25 and MiXCR, TCRdb reprocessed the public reads and kept productive beta chains. Rows matching on CDR3 protein sequence are summarized as one entry with the most common DNA and genes. The V and J calls and clone size are TCRdb's, not the authors'. The table for this sample lists 800,000 to 950,000 distinct CDR3 sequences; 29% of them were counted only once. The top ten constitute roughly 10% of the sample.

Systemically healthy Caucasian individuals from Russia, around 39 in total and aged about 6 to 100 years, were included as donors. Each donor gave ten milliliters of peripheral blood, collected into EDTA-treated Vacutainer tubes. PBMCs were isolated by Ficoll-Paque density-gradient centrifugation, with at least 6 million obtained per sample. Total RNA, at least 6 micrograms per sample, was extracted from PBMCs with Trizol reagent. For every donor, an aliquot of PBMCs went through flow cytometry to measure the percentages of naive CD45RAhigh/CD27high T cells. CDR1 and CDR2, per the germline V gene, are MGHRA and YSYEKL. The CDR3 runs 16 amino acids, cysteine and phenylalanine included. Solely the CDR3 DNA is kept, with 48 bases framed from the first base. The V end gives up 0 bases and the J end 6 bases, leaving 7 bases in the junction not matched to a gene. These data were also reused for a study on T cells of mothers and their children. The second study, in turn, reports: Donors were nine systemically healthy Caucasian individuals: three mothers and their six children. cDNA synthesis consumed the entire amount of extracted RNA, loaded at about 1.5 ug RNA in each 15 ul reaction. In the second PCR, sample barcodes and 2-4 random nucleotides were introduced via the M1S primer. Over 8 million TCR beta CDR3 reads were obtained for each mother, and around 2.7 million reads were obtained for each child. In both related and unrelated pairs, thymic selection shapes the output of TCR recombination in a similar way, with inherited differences having only a minor effect. Related mother-child pairs always showed normalized repertoire overlap that was slightly higher than in unrelated mother-child pairs, though the difference was never significant. With a sensitivity of about 100 clones per million clonotypes, no persistent microchimeric T cell clones were detected. Deep NGS was used in the study to compare the TCR beta repertoires of mothers and children and to look for features that separate related mother-child pairs from unrelated individuals. Mothers averaged approximately 41 +/- 4 years of age and children averaged 11 +/- 4 years. Libraries were sequenced on Illumina HiSeq 2000 with 100+100 nt paired-end reads after adapter ligation with NEBNext reagents. Mother and child libraries were prepared a month apart and sequenced in separate runs to prevent cross-contamination. Between roughly 450,000 and 2,000,000 distinct TCR beta clonotypes were identified per donor. Naive TCR beta clonotypes were estimated from low-frequency clonotypes matched to each donor's FACS-determined naive share, without sorting.

The V gene is TRBV4-1 and the J gene is TRBJ2-1, with TRBD2 matching 8 junction bases. The sample comprised blood. The TCR originated in a woman aged 40 to 49 in good health. CDR3 region: CASSQDRTSTRNEQFF. DNA sequence: TGCGCCAGCAGCCAAGATCGGACTAGCACCCGCAATGAGCAGTTCTTC.